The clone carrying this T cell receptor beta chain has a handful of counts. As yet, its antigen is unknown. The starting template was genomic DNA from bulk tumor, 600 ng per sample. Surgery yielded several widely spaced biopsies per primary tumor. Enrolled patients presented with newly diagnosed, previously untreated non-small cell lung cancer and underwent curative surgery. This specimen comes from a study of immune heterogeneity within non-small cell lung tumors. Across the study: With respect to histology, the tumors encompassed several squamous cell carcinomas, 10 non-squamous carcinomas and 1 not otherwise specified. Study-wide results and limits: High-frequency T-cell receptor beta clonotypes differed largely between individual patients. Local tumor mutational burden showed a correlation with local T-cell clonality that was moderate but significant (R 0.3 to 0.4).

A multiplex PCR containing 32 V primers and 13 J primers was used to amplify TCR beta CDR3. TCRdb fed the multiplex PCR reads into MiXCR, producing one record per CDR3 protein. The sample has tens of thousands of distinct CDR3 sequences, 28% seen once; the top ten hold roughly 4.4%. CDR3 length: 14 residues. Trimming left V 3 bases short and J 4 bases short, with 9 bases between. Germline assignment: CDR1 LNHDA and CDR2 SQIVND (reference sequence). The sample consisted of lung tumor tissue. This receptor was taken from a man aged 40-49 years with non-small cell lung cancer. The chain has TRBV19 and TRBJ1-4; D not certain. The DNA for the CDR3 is TGTGCCAGTAGTATCTCAGTCAGTAATGAAAAACTGTTTTTT. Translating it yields CASSISVSNEKLFF.